One sample yielded the 20 T cell receptor beta chains listed below, sequenced in a study of blood T cell repertoires in COVID-19. Clones were sequenced by immunoSEQ multiplex PCR, and TCRdb holds only the in-frame ones, with some missing. Here the sample spans 450,000 to 500,000 clones, 70% to 90% being singletons. Sequenced input: PBMCs or T cells enriched from blood (not recorded which). The receptors shown here come from a woman aged 55-69 years who had recovered from COVID-19.

The rearrangement joins TRBV19 to TRBJ1-3; tentative D call: TRBD1 (6 bases). The CDR3 runs 14 residues. The germline V and J ends were trimmed by 3 bases and 2 bases, with 8 bases remaining between them. The germline V gene encodes CDR1 LNHDA and CDR2 SQIVND (reference sequence). In DNA, the CDR3 is TGTGCCAGTAGTATTGGGACAACTGGAAACACCATATATTTT. Its protein is CASSIGTTGNTIYF.

The chain links TRBV11-3 to TRBJ2-4, with TRBD1 as a possible D gene (6 bases). Germline V gene data show CDR1 as SGHNT and CDR2 as YENEEA. The CDR3 is made up of 12 amino acids. V was trimmed by 4 bases and J by 10 bases, leaving 11 bases between them. CDR3 in DNA: TGTGCCAGCAGCTACGGACAGTCGATTCAGTACTTC. Translation: CASSYGQSIQYF.

The chain employs TRBV6-2 or TRBV6-3 and TRBJ1-1, with D possibly matching TRBD1 (5 bases). The CDR3 runs 17 residues. The V and J ends lost 3 bases and 1 base respectively, with 18 bases between them. In germline, CDR1 is MNHEY, CDR2 SVGEGT. CDR3 loop: CASSYGWGGPPNTEAFF. Here the CDR3 DNA reads TGTGCCAGCAGTTATGGCTGGGGGGGACCACCGAACACTGAAGCTTTCTTT.

This clone was observed a single time. This sequence joins TRBV2 and TRBJ2-7; weak D call: TRBD2 (5 bases). Per germline, CDR1 SNHLY and CDR2 FYNNEI. The CDR3 spans 12 residues. V was clipped by 3 bases and J by 4 bases, with 7 bases between them. CDR3 sequence reads: CASSDEGYEQYV. Written as DNA, the CDR3 is TGTGCCAGCAGTGATGAGGGTTACGAGCAGTACGTC.

This clone was counted ten times or more. The gene calls are TRBV30 and TRBJ2-1; the match to TRBD1 covers 7 bases. The junction had 11 bases not matched to a gene; V was cut back by 0 bases and J by 0 bases. CDR1 and CDR2 (germline): GTSNPN, SVGIG (reference sequence). CDR3 length equals 18 residues. The CDR3 protein is CAWSVSQGSFDSYNEQFF. The CDR3 DNA is TGTGCCTGGAGTGTATCACAGGGGTCGTTTGACTCCTACAATGAGCAGTTCTTC.

This clone was detected once. The chain employs TRBV4-1 and TRBJ2-5, with D perhaps TRBD1 (7 bases). Trimming stripped 1 base from V and 5 bases from J, with 14 bases between. From germline, CDR1 is MGHRA and CDR2 YSYEKL. The CDR3 runs 15 residues. In DNA form, the CDR3 reads TGCGCCAGCAGCCAAGGTGGCAGGGGGGCGGAGACCCAGTACTTC. Its protein product is CASSQGGRGAETQYF.

This sequence joins TRBV7-2 and TRBJ1-6; D gene ambiguous. CDR1 is SGHTA, CDR2 FQGNSA, per germline. Trimming pared 4 bases from V and 0 bases from J, leaving 4 bases between. The CDR3 runs to 14 residues. CDR3 coding DNA: TGTGCCAGCAGCTACAGCTCCTATAATTCACCCCTCCACTTT. Encoded protein: CASSYSSYNSPLHF.

This chain links TRBV5-6 with TRBJ1-1; D unclear. CDR1 SGHDT and CDR2 YYEEEE come from the germline V gene. The CDR3 length is 15 residues. Trimming left V 2 bases short and J 0 bases short, with 11 bases between. CDR3 in amino acids: CASSFGVRMNTEAFF. The CDR3 DNA sequence: TGTGCCAGCAGCTTCGGGGTTCGTATGAACACTGAAGCTTTCTTT.

The chain employs TRBV5-1 and TRBJ1-1; unclear D gene. Germline V CDR1 and CDR2: SGHRS, YFSETQ. V lost 2 bases and J 1 base, leaving 9 bases between the germline ends. The CDR3 is 14 amino acids. CDR3 DNA: TGCGCCAGCAGCTTTGGCGGGCGGAACACTGAAGCTTTCTTT. Protein sequence: CASSFGGRNTEAFF.

This chain uses TRBV9 with TRBJ2-1, with a possible D match to TRBD2 (6 bases). V was clipped by 1 base and J by 10 bases, with 18 bases between them. Per the germline V gene, CDR1 is SGDLS and CDR2 is YYNGEE. This CDR3 region has 15 residues. The CDR3 DNA is TGTGCCAGCAGCGTAAGTCTAGCGAGTCCTCCGGAGCAGTTCTTC. Its translation: CASSVSLASPPEQFF.

The chain is built from TRBV5-1 and TRBJ2-6; no definite D call. In germline, CDR1 is SGHRS, CDR2 YFSETQ. The CDR3 spans 15 residues. Trimming took off 4 bases at V and 3 bases at J, with 11 bases between the two ends. As DNA, the CDR3 is TGCGCCAGCAGCGACCAGGATTTTGGGGCCAACGTCCTGACTTTC. Its protein product is CASSDQDFGANVLTF.

The CDR3 sequence: CASSSDRGQEQYV. CDR3 bases: TGTGCCAGCAGTTCAGACAGGGGGCAGGAGCAGTACGTC. The chain couples TRBV6-5 to TRBJ2-7, with 10 bases fitting TRBD1. The CDR3 spans 13 residues. With 4 bases clipped from V and 7 bases from J, the junction kept 4 bases outside the gene matches. Germline V CDR1 and CDR2: MNHEY, SVGAGI.

The rearrangement links TRBV24-1 to TRBJ2-7; TRBD1 might be the D (6 bases). There are 15 residues in the CDR3. Trimming took 3 bases from V and 5 from J, leaving 16 bases between them. CDR1 and CDR2 from the germline V gene are KGHDR and SFDVKD. In DNA form, the CDR3 reads TGTGCCACCAGTGATAGGACAGCCCCTCGAGACGAGCAGTACTTC. Translating it yields CATSDRTAPRDEQYF.

The V call is TRBV5-5, the J call TRBJ2-3, with D perhaps TRBD2 (7 bases). The V end lost 6 bases, the J end lost 1 base, and 15 bases lay between the germline ends. The CDR3 has 15 amino acids. The germline CDR1 and CDR2 sequences are SGHKS and YYEKEE (reference sequence). CDR3 DNA sequence: TGTGCCAGCAAGGACAGCGGGGTAGGCACAGATACGCAGTATTTT. Its translation is CASKDSGVGTDTQYF.

The V and J genes are TRBV3-1 (or the pseudogene TRBV3-2) and TRBJ1-6; D remains unclear. V gave up 1 base and J gave up 6 bases, with 7 bases separating them. This CDR3 contains 14 residues. Germline CDR1 and CDR2: LGHDT and YNNKEL (reference sequence). The CDR3 coding sequence is TGTGCCAGCAGCCAAGGGGAGATTAATTCACCCCTCCACTTT. Translated, it gives CASSQGEINSPLHF.

V gene TRBV3-1 (or the pseudogene TRBV3-2) combines with J gene TRBJ2-1, with 8 bases fitting TRBD2. This CDR3 spans 17 amino acids. CDR1 is LGHDT and CDR2 is YNNKEL in the germline V gene (reference sequence). With V trimmed by 0 bases and J by 6 bases, 10 bases remained unmatched. CDR3 residues: CASSQDGPTSVFNEQFF. CDR3 DNA: TGTGCCAGCAGCCAAGATGGCCCGACTAGCGTATTCAATGAGCAGTTCTTC.

The V and J genes are TRBV3-1 (or the pseudogene TRBV3-2) and TRBJ2-2, with 13 bases matching TRBD2. J gave up 6 bases and V 8 bases, and 3 bases lay outside the gene matches. The CDR3 spans 14 residues. Germline CDR1 reads LGHDT; CDR2 reads YNNKEL (reference sequence). The CDR3 sequence: CASRLAGGAGELFF. In DNA, the CDR3 is TGTGCCAGCCGACTAGCGGGGGGAGCCGGGGAGCTGTTTTTT.

The V call is TRBV6-5, the J call TRBJ1-2; D perhaps matches TRBD1 (5 bases). The CDR3 has 15 amino acids. Germline CDR1 reads MNHEY; CDR2 reads SVGAGI. V lost 5 bases and J 4 bases, leaving 17 bases between the germline ends. The CDR3, as DNA: TGTGCCAGCAGTCCGGGGACTGCCTATTCCTATGGCTACACCTTC. Its translation is CASSPGTAYSYGYTF.

The chain couples TRBV7-7 to TRBJ2-1, with a weak D call TRBD1 (6 bases). The CDR3 totals 15 residues. CDR1 and CDR2 from the germline V gene are SSHAT and FNYEAQ (reference sequence). The germline V and J ends were trimmed by 5 bases and 7 bases, with 18 bases remaining between them. CDR3 sequence: CASSDSPGARNEQFF. CDR3 DNA sequence: TGTGCCAGCAGCGATAGCCCAGGGGCTAGGAATGAGCAGTTCTTC.

V is TRBV5-1 and J is TRBJ1-1, with D unclear. From germline, CDR1 is SGHRS and CDR2 YFSETQ. The CDR3 runs to 15 residues. V was pared by 1 base and J by 0 bases, with 10 bases between. DNA of the CDR3: TGCGCCAGCAGCTTGAACCCGAGGGTGAACACTGAAGCTTTCTTT. Translation: CASSLNPRVNTEAFF.